These 29 T cell receptor beta chains share one sample of origin, sequenced in a study of identical twins. Via MiXCR, TCRdb re-called the 5' RACE reads, giving one row per CDR3 protein. The sample contains about 1.7 million distinct CDR3 sequences, roughly a third of which appear only once. Sequencing was carried out using cord blood. These receptor sequences come from a newborn girl in good health.

This clonotype was observed a few times. J is TRBJ1-5 and V is TRBV6-6; D gene unclear. Trimming took off 2 bases at V and 5 bases at J, with 10 bases between the two ends. The CDR3 spans 14 residues. Germline V gene sequence: CDR1 MNHNY, CDR2 SVGAGI (reference sequence). The DNA for the CDR3 is TGTGCCAGCAGTTACGTTTTGGGGTATCAGCCCCAGCATTTT. Its protein product is CASSYVLGYQPQHF.

V usage is TRBV6-1 and J usage is TRBJ2-6; D is perhaps TRBD1 (6 bases). Germline assignment: CDR1 MNHNS and CDR2 SASEGT. The CDR3 runs 17 residues. V dropped 1 base and J dropped 4 bases, with 14 bases sitting between them. The DNA of the CDR3 is TGTGCCAGCAGTGAAGATGGCAGGGGTACGGGGGCCAACGTCCTGACTTTC. This gives the protein CASSEDGRGTGANVLTF.

This clonotype showed up just once. CDR3 sequence reads: CASSVPGQGSHGYTF. The CDR3 DNA is TGTGCCAGCAGTGTACCGGGACAGGGGTCCCATGGCTACACCTTC. This chain links TRBV12-3 or TRBV12-4 with TRBJ1-2, with 10 bases lining up with TRBD1. V shed 5 bases and J 6 bases; nucleotides not matched to a gene: 9. This CDR3 comprises 15 residues.

As regards this clonotype: One end of the junction does not line up with germline, which may come from a read error. The chain carries TRBV7-8 and TRBJ1-6; the D gene is possibly TRBD1 (6 bases). The CDR3 covers 16 residues. Germline lookup yields CDR1 SGHVS and CDR2 FQNEAQ. CDR3 amino acids: CASSVHRAPTNPPLHF. DNA of the CDR3: TGTGCCAGCAGCGTTCACAGGGCTCCGACTAATCCACCCCTCCACTTT.

The chain joins TRBV20-1 to TRBJ2-7; D tentatively fits TRBD1 or TRBD2 (5 bases each). Germline assignment: CDR1 DFQATT and CDR2 SNEGSKA (reference sequence). Trimming pared 0 bases from V and 0 bases from J, leaving 12 bases between. This CDR3 region has 15 residues. The DNA of the CDR3 is TGCAGTGCTAGAGATCATTCAGGGAGCTCCTACGAGCAGTACTTC. It specifies CSARDHSGSSYEQYF.

V and J are TRBV4-1 and TRBJ2-3; D not resolved. CDR3 length: 13 amino acids. The germline gives CDR1 MGHRA, CDR2 YSYEKL. The germline V and J ends were trimmed by 0 bases and 6 bases, with 7 bases remaining between them. The CDR3 protein is CASSQDKRDTQYF. CDR3 nucleotides: TGCGCCAGCAGCCAAGATAAGAGGGATACGCAGTATTTT.

The sample holds a few counts of this clonotype. V gene TRBV4-2 combines with J gene TRBJ1-1; no reliable D call. V dropped 0 bases and J dropped 3 bases, with 5 bases sitting between them. Germline CDR1 LGHNA, CDR2 YNFKEQ. The CDR3 runs to 13 residues. Written as DNA, the CDR3 is TGTGCCAGCAGCCAAGAAAGATACACTGAAGCTTTCTTT. Translating gives CASSQERYTEAFF.

The rearrangement links TRBV4-2 to TRBJ2-7; 9 bases are a match to TRBD2. The CDR3 contains 17 residues. In germline, CDR1 is LGHNA, CDR2 YNFKEQ. The J segment lost 7 bases and the V segment lost 3 bases, leaving 16 bases of the junction unmatched. The CDR3 sequence is CASSQDGTSWAYNEQYF. CDR3 nucleotide sequence: TGTGCCAGCAGCCAGGATGGGACTAGCTGGGCCTACAATGAGCAGTACTTC.

This clonotype was counted only a few times. Written as DNA, the CDR3 is TGTGCCAGCAGCTTAGCGCAGGAAAAGCCCTATAATTCACCCCTCCACTTT. Translation gives CASSLAQEKPYNSPLHF. V is TRBV7-9 and J is TRBJ1-6; D is undetermined. The CDR3 extends over 17 amino acids. V dropped 0 bases and J dropped 2 bases, with 11 bases sitting between them. Germline V gene lookup returns CDR1 SEHNR and CDR2 FQNEAQ (reference sequence).

This clonotype was counted only a few times. Written as DNA, the CDR3 is TGCAGTGCTAGAGATCAGGACTCGCCCTACGAGCAGTACTTC. This sequence encodes CSARDQDSPYEQYF. J is TRBJ2-7 and V is TRBV20-1, with TRBD2 as a possible D gene (5 bases). V lost 0 bases and J lost 2, with 11 bases in between. Germline-derived CDR1 and CDR2 are DFQATT and SNEGSKA (reference sequence). This CDR3 comprises 14 residues.

This clonotype was seen a few times. This chain connects TRBV20-1 to TRBJ2-3; 9 bases are shared with TRBD2. CDR1 and CDR2 (germline): DFQATT, SNEGSKA (reference sequence). With V trimmed by 6 bases and J by 1 base, 8 bases remained unmatched. The CDR3 contains 15 residues. CDR3 protein: CSARVAGAGTDTQYF. The CDR3 DNA sequence: TGCAGTGCCAGGGTAGCGGGAGCAGGCACAGATACGCAGTATTTT.

There are a few counts of this clonotype. This sequence joins TRBV12-3 or TRBV12-4 and TRBJ2-1, with TRBD1 identical over 8 bases. The CDR3 extends over 15 amino acids. V was pared by 7 bases and J by 5 bases, with 10 bases of the junction left unmatched. The CDR3 sequence: CASTQFGQGDNEQFF. DNA for the CDR3: TGTGCCAGCACCCAATTCGGACAGGGAGACAATGAGCAGTTCTTC.

This rearrangement joins TRBV6-1 to TRBJ1-6; TRBD1 is a possible D gene (6 bases). The germline V and J ends were trimmed by 0 bases and 9 bases, with 21 bases remaining between them. The CDR3 loop spans 18 amino acids. Germline lookup yields CDR1 MNHNS and CDR2 SASEGT. CDR3 DNA sequence: TGTGCCAGCAGTGAAGCGCTTTGGGGATCAACAGGGAGTTCACCCCTCCACTTT. Translating gives CASSEALWGSTGSSPLHF.

In its sample, this clonotype was seen once. This chain connects TRBV4-1 to TRBJ2-1, with TRBD2 matching 8 bases. With the DNA end fitting TRBJ2-7 better, the J assignment may be wrong. CDR1 is MGHRA, CDR2 YSYEKL, per germline. The CDR3 is made up of 14 amino acids. CDR3: CASRTGLVVNEQYF. In nucleotides, the CDR3 is TGCGCCAGCAGGACGGGACTAGTTGTCAATGAGCAGTACTTC.

About this clonotype itself: It may be a read error: a sequence one base away is much more abundant. The chain links TRBV4-1 to TRBJ1-2; D unclear. The V gene's germline CDR1 is MGHRA and CDR2 YSYEKL. V was cut by 1 base and J by 1 base, with 13 bases left in between. The CDR3 consists of 16 residues. CDR3 sequence: CASSQGPQPFNYGYTF. CDR3 coding DNA: TGCGCCAGCAGCCAAGGTCCGCAGCCCTTTAACTATGGCTACACCTTC.

The V gene is TRBV2, the J gene TRBJ2-1, with 8 bases lining up with TRBD2. This CDR3 contains 12 residues. Trimming at V came to 6 bases and at J to 9 bases, leaving 4 bases not matched to a gene. Germline V gene lookup returns CDR1 SNHLY and CDR2 FYNNEI. The CDR3 sequence: CASRLLAVEQFF. CDR3 DNA: TGTGCCAGCAGGCTACTAGCGGTTGAGCAGTTCTTC.

The V and J genes are TRBV9 and TRBJ2-5; TRBD2 matches 7 bases. Per germline, CDR1 SGDLS and CDR2 YYNGEE. V lost 0 bases, J lost 11 bases, and 16 bases stayed unmatched. The CDR3 contains 16 residues. This chain's CDR3 is CASSVGWGTTNYGQYF. The DNA for the CDR3 is TGTGCCAGCAGCGTAGGATGGGGGACTACCAACTACGGGCAGTACTTC. The full variable domain, completed using reference TRBV9 and TRBJ2-5, is DSGVTQTPKHLITATGQRVTLRCSPRSGDLSVYWYQQSLDQGLQFLIQYYNGEERAKGNILERFSAQQFPDLHSELNLSSLELGDSALYFCASSVGWGTTNYGQYFGPGTRLLVL.

This clonotype was observed at least ten times. J is TRBJ2-7 and V is TRBV10-3; 8 nucleotides line up with TRBD2. The CDR3 length is 13 residues. J gave up 5 bases and V 6 bases, and 6 bases lay outside the gene matches. Germline loops: CDR1 ENHRY, CDR2 SYGVKD. The CDR3 coding sequence is TGTGCCATCAGAGGGACTAGTCTCAACGAGCAGTACTTC. It yields the protein CAIRGTSLNEQYF.

In the case of this clonotype: One base away lies a much larger clone, so this may be a sequencing read error. V usage is TRBV11-2 and J usage is TRBJ2-5; 9 bases are shared with TRBD2. The J segment lost 1 base and the V segment lost 5 bases, leaving 5 bases of the junction unmatched. The CDR3 runs 15 residues. Germline loops: CDR1 SGHAT, CDR2 FQNNGV. The CDR3 DNA is TGTGCCAGCAGCCCCCAACTAGCGGGCCAAGAGACCCAGTACTTC. It yields the protein CASSPQLAGQETQYF. The full variable domain, rest sourced from reference TRBV11-2 and TRBJ2-5, is EAGVAQSPRYKIIEKRQSVAFWCNPISGHATLYWYQQILGQGPKLLIQFQNNGVVDDSQLPKDRFSAERLKGVDSTLKIQPAKLEDSAVYLCASSPQLAGQETQYFGPGTRLLVL.

This rearrangement joins TRBV6-5 to TRBJ2-7, with a weak D call TRBD1 (6 bases). There are 14 residues in the CDR3. Trimming cost V 1 base and J 0 bases, with 7 bases left between them. Germline values: CDR1 MNHEY, CDR2 SVGAGI. DNA for the CDR3: TGTGCCAGCAGTTACTGGGACAACTCCTACGAGCAGTACTTC. This encodes CASSYWDNSYEQYF.

This clonotype was detected ten times or more. The rearrangement joins TRBV29-1 to TRBJ2-1; D may be TRBD1 (7 bases). V shed 3 bases and J shed 4 bases, with 13 bases lying between them. Germline-derived CDR1 and CDR2 are SQVTM and ANQGSEA. The CDR3 is made up of 14 amino acids. CDR3 DNA: TGCAGCGTTGATGGGTCAGGGGGGTACAATGAGCAGTTCTTC. Its protein product is CSVDGSGGYNEQFF.

The V call is TRBV12-3 or TRBV12-4, the J call TRBJ1-5, with D uncertain. The CDR3 runs 12 residues. V shed 6 bases and J shed 9 bases, with 12 bases lying between them. The CDR3 loop reads CASSPLRPPQHF. CDR3 bases: TGTGCCAGCAGCCCACTTCGTCCGCCCCAGCATTTT.

This chain joins TRBV7-6 and TRBJ1-1, with D maybe TRBD1 (5 bases). This CDR3 has 13 residues. Germline CDR1 SGHVS, CDR2 FNYEAQ. V was trimmed by 5 bases and J by 3 bases, leaving 10 bases between them. As DNA, the CDR3 is TGTGCCAGCAGCCCCCGGGACGACACTGAAGCTTTCTTT. It encodes CASSPRDDTEAFF.

The chain has TRBV28 and TRBJ2-1, with 9 bases identical to TRBD2. V was pared by 8 bases and J by 4 bases, with 6 bases of the junction left unmatched. The V gene's germline CDR1 is MDHEN and CDR2 SYDVKM. The CDR3 has 14 residues. The CDR3 region has the DNA TGTGCCAGCTGCGGGAGGGCCGTTTACAATGAGCAGTTCTTC. Translated: CASCGRAVYNEQFF.

About this clonotype: At one boundary the junction diverges from the germline segment, which might be a read error. J is TRBJ2-1 and V is TRBV20-1, with TRBD2 as a possible D gene (5 bases). This CDR3 has 11 amino acids. Germline CDR1 and CDR2: DFQATT and SNEGSKA (reference sequence). This CDR3 reads CNARTSNEQFF. CDR3 in DNA: TGCAATGCTAGAACTAGCAATGAGCAGTTCTTC.

The chain has TRBV12-3 or TRBV12-4 and TRBJ2-1; 12 bases map to TRBD2. This CDR3 has 15 amino acids. V lost 6 bases, J lost 6 bases, and 6 bases stayed unmatched. In nucleotides, the CDR3 is TGTGCCAGCAGCACCCAGGGACTAGCGGGCAATGAGCAGTTCTTC. This translates into CASSTQGLAGNEQFF.

This clonotype was observed a handful of times. The rearrangement uses TRBV2 and TRBJ2-1; D ambiguous. The CDR3 covers 16 residues. The V end was cut by 1 base, the J end by 1 base, with 11 bases between. Germline CDR1 is SNHLY and CDR2 is FYNNEI. This CDR3 reads CASSEDIGRSYNEQFF. CDR3 coding DNA: TGTGCCAGCAGTGAAGATATCGGCAGGTCCTACAATGAGCAGTTCTTC.

This clonotype was recorded many times. This sequence joins TRBV5-1 and TRBJ2-1; D is uncertain. CDR1 and CDR2 from the germline V gene are SGHRS and YFSETQ. This CDR3 is 15 amino acids long. Trimming stripped 4 bases from V and 5 bases from J, with 16 bases between. CDR3 nucleotide sequence: TGCGCCAGCAGCACCCTAGGGCTAACTAACAATGAGCAGTTCTTC. Its translation: CASSTLGLTNNEQFF.

A note on this clonotype: The DNA is left out, because the CDR3 cannot be placed on it with certainty; the CDR3 is given as TCRdb lists it. The rearrangement joins TRBV21-1 to TRBJ1-2; the table assigns TRBD1, which was not confirmed against the DNA. TRBV21-1 constitutes a pseudogene. The CDR3 totals 14 residues, both ends included. The CDR3 loop is CASSKDPGMYGCTF.